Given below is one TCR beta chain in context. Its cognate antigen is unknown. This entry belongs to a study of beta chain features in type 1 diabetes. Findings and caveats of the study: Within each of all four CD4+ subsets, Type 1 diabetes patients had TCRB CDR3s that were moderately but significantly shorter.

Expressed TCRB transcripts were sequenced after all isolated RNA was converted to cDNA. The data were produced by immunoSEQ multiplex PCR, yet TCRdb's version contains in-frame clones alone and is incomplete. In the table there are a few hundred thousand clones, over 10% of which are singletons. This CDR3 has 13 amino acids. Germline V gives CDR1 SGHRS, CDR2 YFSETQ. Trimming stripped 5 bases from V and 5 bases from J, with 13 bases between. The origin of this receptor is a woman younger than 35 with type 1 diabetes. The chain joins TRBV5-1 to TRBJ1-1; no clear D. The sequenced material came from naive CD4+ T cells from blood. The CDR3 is CASRPRTGTEAFF. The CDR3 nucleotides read TGCGCCAGCAGACCCCGGACGGGAACTGAAGCTTTCTTT.